The present entry profiles one T cell receptor (beta chain) with its context. There are 21 residues in the CDR3. V was shortened by 2 bases and J by 0 bases, with 26 bases between the two germline ends. Germline-derived CDR1 and CDR2 are MNHEY and SVGEGT. The sample comes from a study of blood T cell repertoires in COVID-19. About the research overall: From T cells, B-cell-depleted T cells, or PBMCs came the material, which was cDNA or gDNA.

Clones were sequenced by immunoSEQ multiplex PCR, and TCRdb holds only the in-frame ones, with some missing. The sample contains fewer than 250,000 clones, roughly 85% of which appear only once. Sequencing was performed on peripheral blood. V usage is TRBV6-2 or TRBV6-3 and J usage is TRBJ1-3; D call uncertain. This clonotype was obtained from a woman in her forties with active or convalescent COVID-19. The CDR3 reads CASSYEATMVQTQDSGNTIYF. In DNA, the CDR3 is TGTGCCAGCAGTTACGAGGCGACGATGGTCCAGACCCAAGACTCTGGAAACACCATATATTTT.